Shown below are 6 T cell receptor beta chains from a single sample sequenced in a study of response to subunit inactivated influenza vaccine. TCRdb processed the RT-PCR reads anew with MiXCR; each CDR3 protein has one entry. The sample holds 630,000 or so distinct CDR3 sequences, 15% to 17% seen once. Sequenced material: PBMCs from blood, taken 11 to 12 days after vaccination. The receptors stem from a man in his fifties or sixties who received an inactivated influenza vaccine.

This clonotype was seen more than once but under ten times. V is TRBV7-8 and J is TRBJ2-3, with 10 bases fitting TRBD1. Trimming cost V 3 bases and J 4 bases; bases outside gene matches: 4. CDR3 length: 15 residues. Looked up from germline, CDR1 is SGHVS and CDR2 is FQNEAQ. The DNA of the CDR3 is TGTGCCAGCAGCTTCGGGACAGGGGTCGCAGATACGCAGTATTTT. This gives the protein CASSFGTGVADTQYF.

This sequence joins TRBV6-5 and TRBJ2-2; D unclear. V was clipped by 2 bases and J by 7 bases, with 11 bases between them. The CDR3 covers 14 residues. The germline gives CDR1 MNHEY, CDR2 SVGAGI. The CDR3 DNA reads as TGTGCCAGCAGTTACATCCAGGTTGGCGGGGAGCTGTTTTTT. Its translation is CASSYIQVGGELFF.

This clonotype was seen a handful of times. The chain joins TRBV29-1 to TRBJ2-5; possibly TRBD2 for D (7 bases). Germline-derived CDR1 and CDR2 are SQVTM and ANQGSEA. This CDR3 has 19 residues. V lost 0 bases, J lost 1 base, and 24 bases lay in between. CDR3 amino acids: CSVEDRGGGLNLGQETQYF. Written as DNA, the CDR3 is TGCAGCGTTGAAGATCGAGGGGGGGGACTTAACTTGGGCCAAGAGACCCAGTACTTC.

The CDR3 sequence is CASSLAGQGARNEQFF. CDR3 nucleotides: TGTGCCAGCAGTTTAGCGGGACAGGGGGCTCGGAATGAGCAGTTCTTC. The chain employs TRBV28 and TRBJ2-1; 12 bases are a match to TRBD1. Germline V CDR1 and CDR2: MDHEN, SYDVKM. The CDR3 extends over 16 amino acids. The V gene end was trimmed by 2 bases and the J gene end by 7 bases; junction bases not matched to a gene: 6.

V and J are TRBV14 and TRBJ1-1; 9 bases map to TRBD1. The J segment lost 1 base and the V segment lost 3 bases, leaving 6 bases of the junction unmatched. The CDR3 is 16 residues long. Germline loops: CDR1 SGHDN, CDR2 FVKESK. The CDR3 region is CASSQRQGVPNTEAFF. CDR3 DNA sequence: TGTGCCAGCAGCCAGCGACAGGGGGTTCCGAACACTGAAGCTTTCTTT.

This chain connects TRBV4-1 to TRBJ2-5; D not resolved. Germline CDR1 and CDR2: MGHRA and YSYEKL. The CDR3 sequence is 14 residues long. V was cut by 0 bases and J by 0 bases, with 5 bases left in between. CDR3 sequence reads: CASSQELYQETQYF. The CDR3 DNA sequence: TGCGCCAGCAGCCAAGAACTCTACCAAGAGACCCAGTACTTC.